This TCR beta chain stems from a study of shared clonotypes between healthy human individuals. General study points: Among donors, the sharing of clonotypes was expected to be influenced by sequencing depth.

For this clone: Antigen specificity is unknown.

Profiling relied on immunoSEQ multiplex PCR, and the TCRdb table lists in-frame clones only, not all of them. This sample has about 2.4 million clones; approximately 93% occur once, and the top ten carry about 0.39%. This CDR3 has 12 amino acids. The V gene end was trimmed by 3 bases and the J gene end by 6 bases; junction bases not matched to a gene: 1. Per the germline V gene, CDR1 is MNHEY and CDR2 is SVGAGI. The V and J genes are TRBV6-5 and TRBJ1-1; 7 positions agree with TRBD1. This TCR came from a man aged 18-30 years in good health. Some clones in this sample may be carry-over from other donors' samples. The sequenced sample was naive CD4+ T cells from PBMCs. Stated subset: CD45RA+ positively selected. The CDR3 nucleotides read TGTGCCAGCAGTTATGGGACAGCTGAAGCTTTCTTT. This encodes CASSYGTAEAFF.